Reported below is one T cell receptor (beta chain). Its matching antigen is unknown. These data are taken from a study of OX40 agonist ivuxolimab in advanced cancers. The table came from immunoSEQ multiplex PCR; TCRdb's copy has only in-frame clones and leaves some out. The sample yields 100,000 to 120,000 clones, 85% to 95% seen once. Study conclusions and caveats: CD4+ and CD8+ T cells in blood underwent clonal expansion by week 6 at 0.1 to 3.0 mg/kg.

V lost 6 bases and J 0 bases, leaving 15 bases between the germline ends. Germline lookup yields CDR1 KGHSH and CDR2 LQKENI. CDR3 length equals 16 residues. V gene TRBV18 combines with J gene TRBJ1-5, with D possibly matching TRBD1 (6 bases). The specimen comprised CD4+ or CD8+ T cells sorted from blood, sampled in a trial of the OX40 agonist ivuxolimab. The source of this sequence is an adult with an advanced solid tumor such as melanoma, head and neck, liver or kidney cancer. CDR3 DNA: TGTGCCAGCTCCTACCAGGACAGCCTTAGCAATCAGCCCCAGCATTTT. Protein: CASSYQDSLSNQPQHF.